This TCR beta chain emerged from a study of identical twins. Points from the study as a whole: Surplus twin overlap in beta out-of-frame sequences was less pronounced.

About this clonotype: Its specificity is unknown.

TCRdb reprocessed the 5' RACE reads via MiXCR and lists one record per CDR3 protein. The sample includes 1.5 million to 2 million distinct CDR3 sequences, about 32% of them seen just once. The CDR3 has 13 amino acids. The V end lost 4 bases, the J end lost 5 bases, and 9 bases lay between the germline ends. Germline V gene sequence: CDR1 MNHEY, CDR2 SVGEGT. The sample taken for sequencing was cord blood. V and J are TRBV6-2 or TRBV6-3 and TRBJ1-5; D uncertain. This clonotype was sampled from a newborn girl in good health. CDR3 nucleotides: TGTGCCAGCAGTTCGTGGGCCTATCAGCCCCAGCATTTT. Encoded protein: CASSSWAYQPQHF.